The T cell receptor (beta chain) under discussion was sequenced for a study of T cells expressing NK-cell markers. Study as a whole: It was sorted CD3+CD56+NKG2C+, CD3+CD56+NKG2C- and CD3+CD56-NKG2C+ T cells that supplied the TCR beta repertoires. Sequencing covered eight donors, seven HCMV-seropositive and one seronegative.

As regards this clonotype: Its cognate antigen is unknown.

General study results and limits: Dominant NKG2C+ clonotypes in five or six donors made up roughly 1.0-7.0% of CD8+ T cells.

The CDR3 is 13 amino acids. Germline values: CDR1 SQVTM, CDR2 ANQGSEA. TCRdb reprocessed the 5' RACE reads and reports one entry per CDR3 protein, with no DNA. In all, the sample yields roughly 150,000 distinct CDR3 sequences. The sample taken for sequencing was blood T cells: a sorted CD56 or NKG2C T cell subset, CD4+ or CD8+ T cells, or bulk PBMC T cells (not recorded which). The V and J genes are TRBV29-1 and TRBJ2-3; TCRdb's D call, TRBD1, is unchecked because there is no DNA. The receptor was derived from a woman aged 18-69 years in good health. CDR3: CSVRPGAGDTQYF.